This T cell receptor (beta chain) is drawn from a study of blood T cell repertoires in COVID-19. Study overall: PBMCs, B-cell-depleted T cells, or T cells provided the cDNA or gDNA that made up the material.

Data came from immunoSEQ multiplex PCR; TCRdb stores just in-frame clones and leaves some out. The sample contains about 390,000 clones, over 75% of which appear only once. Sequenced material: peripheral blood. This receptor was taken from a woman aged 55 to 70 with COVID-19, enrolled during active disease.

CDR3 protein: CAVSWGRNYGYTF. CDR3 in DNA: TGTGCTGTCTCGTGGGGGCGGAACTATGGCTACACCTTC. V is TRBV2 and J is TRBJ1-2, with D tentatively TRBD1 (6 bases). The CDR3 loop spans 13 amino acids. CDR1 is SNHLY, CDR2 FYNNEI, per germline.